This T cell receptor beta chain was recorded in a study of post-analysis software for immune sequencing data (dated by TCRdb to 2015 to 2017). Background for the entire study: The recorded disease courses included relapsing-remitting, secondary progressive and progressive-relapsing multiple sclerosis, and some patients had no subtype annotation. The multiple sclerosis patient repertoires were compared with approximately 11 previously published healthy control repertoires from donors aged about 6 to 25 years. A subset of samples was prepared in parallel using single-end sample barcoding, then pooled and co-amplified after Illumina adapter ligation. The investigation overall reported the following: The multiple sclerosis patient group was slightly younger than the control group. Significantly lower normalized Chao1 diversity was found in multiple sclerosis patients than in controls, suggesting substantial peripheral T-cell clonal expansion. Significantly higher frequencies in patients than in controls were found for about 5 TRBV segments, including TRBV5-6, TRBV5-1 and TRBV20-1. Direct clustering with F measure showed strong co-clustering of samples prepared in the same batch, prompting a batch-effect correction.

As to this clonotype: The antigen it recognizes is unknown. Qualities for individual bases were not recorded, and no much larger clone is one base off.

Per the germline V gene (reference sequence), DFQATT is the CDR1 and SNEGSKA is the CDR2. Trimming leaves V shorter by 4 bases and J shorter by 5 bases, with the junction holding 11 bases beyond the gene matches. The CDR3 holds 15 amino acids from the cysteine to the phenylalanine. Only CDR3 DNA remains: 45 bases, in frame from the first base. Library method: PCR. The instrument given in TCRdb is Illumina HiSeq 2500. Unique molecular identifiers were incorporated into TCR beta cDNA libraries to reduce PCR and sequencing biases. Per 1 to 10 million input T cells, roughly 0.5 million cDNA molecules were obtained, such that each molecule approximated one T cell. The patient libraries were prepared and sequenced with the same protocol used for the earlier healthy control dataset. Within a given batch, samples were prepared together, multiplexed and sequenced on the same HiSeq lane. Per the source publication's procedure: MIGEC was used to process the raw barcoded reads, and molecular identifier groups with only a single read were discarded before consensus assembly and CDR3 extraction. Clonotype tables were post-analysed with VDJtools, normalizing diversity by down-sampling all datasets to the smallest sample size. To correct batch-related cross-sample contamination, repertoire overlap clustering matched CDR3 amino acid sequences but not nucleotide sequences. The public reads were reanalyzed by TCRdb: fastp trimming at Q25, MiXCR alignment, in-frame beta chains only. Here each entry gathers all rows of one CDR3 protein and keeps the most common genes and DNA. TCRdb, rather than the study authors, made the V and J calls. This sample gives 350,000 to 500,000 distinct CDR3 sequences in total; 30% to 40% of them show up just once. The top ten clonotypes cover approximately 7.1% of the sample.

To demonstrate the VDJtools post-analysis software, TCR beta repertoires were profiled from the peripheral blood of 10 to 15 young patients with multiple sclerosis. The patients with multiple sclerosis were children and adolescents between about 6 and 17 years of age. The sequence is built from TRBV20-1 and TRBJ2-5; a stretch of 9 junction bases matches TRBD2. The sequenced material came from blood. The TCR comes from a girl aged 2-10 years with multiple sclerosis. The DNA sequence is TGCAGTGCTAACTTGCTCGGGACTAGCTGGGAGACCCAGTACTTC. This translates into CSANLLGTSWETQYF.